Below are 23 T cell receptor beta chains sequenced from a single sample in a study of blood T cell repertoires in COVID-19. The table came from immunoSEQ multiplex PCR; TCRdb's copy has only in-frame clones and leaves some out. The table records some 63,000 clones, roughly 85% of them present only once. What was sequenced was peripheral blood. These receptor sequences come from a human donor in a cohort sampled during active COVID-19.

Remarks on this clone: A junction end diverges from the germline sequence, so it may reflect a read error. This rearrangement joins TRBV9 to TRBJ2-2; 12 bases agree with TRBD2. This CDR3 is 18 amino acids long. The germline V gene has CDR1 SGDLS and CDR2 YYNGEE. In DNA, the CDR3 is TGTGCCAGCAGCGTAGATGGGCTAGCGGGGGGGAACGCCGGGGAGCTGTTTTTT. Its translation: CASSVDGLAGGNAGELFF.

The V call is TRBV6-5, the J call TRBJ2-3; possible D gene TRBD2, 5 bases. This CDR3 contains 16 residues. In germline, CDR1 is MNHEY, CDR2 SVGAGI. V lost 0 bases and J lost 4, with 14 bases in between. The CDR3 DNA sequence: TGTGCCAGCAGTTACTCGTCGCCCACCGGGGCAGATACGCAGTATTTT. The encoded protein is CASSYSSPTGADTQYF.

Notes on this clone: The junction and the germline gene differ at one end; a read error may be behind it. This chain uses TRBV7-2 with TRBJ2-2; D is perhaps TRBD1 (5 bases). The CDR3 extends over 14 amino acids. CDR1 SGHTA and CDR2 FQGNSA come from the germline V gene. CDR3 nucleotides: TGTGCCAGCACCTTATCAGGGCGGACCGGGGAGCTGTTTTTT. This codes for CASTLSGRTGELFF.

The V and J genes are TRBV5-1 and TRBJ2-2; D unresolved. The V gene's germline CDR1 is SGHRS and CDR2 YFSETQ. CDR3 length equals 16 residues. The ends were cut back, 4 bases at V and 0 bases at J, with 13 bases in the middle. CDR3 DNA: TGCGCCAGCAGCCCTAATGGTAAAACGAACACCGGGGAGCTGTTTTTT. It specifies CASSPNGKTNTGELFF.

This chain joins TRBV7-2 and TRBJ2-1; D not resolved. Trimming removed 2 bases at V and 5 bases at J, with 16 bases between. The CDR3 is 16 residues long. CDR1 is SGHTA, CDR2 FQGNSA, per germline. This chain's CDR3 is CASSLRSPKPDNEQFF. The CDR3 DNA reads TGTGCCAGCAGCTTACGTAGTCCGAAGCCGGACAATGAGCAGTTCTTC.

V and J are TRBV14 and TRBJ1-4; D possibly corresponds to TRBD1 (5 bases). Deletions cut 3 bases from V and 5 bases from J, with 19 bases between. Germline CDR1 is SGHDN and CDR2 is FVKESK. CDR3 length: 17 amino acids. The CDR3 nucleotides are TGTGCCAGCAGCCACGGAATCACAGGTCGGAGAAATGAAAAACTGTTTTTT. Translating gives CASSHGITGRRNEKLFF. Based on the CDR3 plus reference TRBV14 and TRBJ1-4, the full variable domain is EAGVTQFPSHSVIEKGQTVTLRCDPISGHDNLYWYRRVMGKEIKFLLHFVKESKQDESGMPNNRFLAERTGGTYSTLKVQPAELEDSGVYFCASSHGITGRRNEKLFFGSGTQLSVL.

The chain is built from TRBV19 and TRBJ1-5; the D gene is possibly TRBD1 (6 bases). V lost 5 bases to trimming and J lost 3 bases, with 14 bases between them. The CDR3 runs to 15 residues. CDR1 and CDR2 from the germline V gene are LNHDA and SQIVND (reference sequence). The CDR3 here is CASSSPRDNNQPQHF. CDR3 nucleotide sequence: TGTGCCAGTAGTTCCCCCAGGGACAACAATCAGCCCCAGCATTTT. Looking up the rest from reference TRBV19 and TRBJ1-5 gives the full variable domain: DGGITQSPKYLFRKEGQNVTLSCEQNLNHDAMYWYRQDPGQGLRLIYYSQIVNDFQKGDIAEGYSVSREKKESFPLTVTSAQKNPTAFYLCASSSPRDNNQPQHFGDGTRLSIL.

The V and J genes are TRBV11-1 and TRBJ1-1, with 7 bases aligning to TRBD1. CDR1 and CDR2 (germline): SGHAT, FQDESV (reference sequence). J gave up 10 bases and V 5 bases, and 7 bases lay outside the gene matches. There are 12 residues in the CDR3. CDR3 in DNA: TGTGCCAGCAGCATACAGGGGATTGGAGCTTTCTTT. Protein product: CASSIQGIGAFF.

The rearrangement links TRBV10-3 to TRBJ1-2, with 9 positions matching TRBD1. The CDR3 has 15 residues. The germline gives CDR1 ENHRY, CDR2 SYGVKD. J was trimmed by 3 bases and V by 6 bases; bases with no gene match: 8. CDR3 amino acids: CAISSGTGIDYGYTF. The CDR3 DNA reads as TGTGCCATCAGCTCCGGGACAGGGATCGACTATGGCTACACCTTC.

J is TRBJ1-1 and V is TRBV11-3, with unresolved D. Looked up from germline, CDR1 is SGHNT and CDR2 is YENEEA. V was cut by 5 bases and J by 0 bases, with 19 bases left in between. This CDR3 has 17 residues. The CDR3 protein is CASSTTEWVTMNTEAFF. CDR3 nucleotides: TGTGCCAGCAGCACCACAGAGTGGGTTACCATGAACACTGAAGCTTTCTTT.

CDR3 sequence: CASSPPAEEQYF. The CDR3 DNA reads TGTGCCAGCTCACCCCCAGCGGAAGAGCAGTACTTC. The chain has TRBV18 and TRBJ2-7, with D tentatively TRBD2 (5 bases). Germline-derived CDR1 and CDR2 are KGHSH and LQKENI. The CDR3 consists of 12 residues. The V end was cut by 3 bases, the J end by 7 bases, with 10 bases between.

This clone has a single count. The rearrangement links TRBV18 to TRBJ2-7; possibly TRBD1 for D (6 bases). V was pared by 4 bases and J by 9 bases, with 19 bases between. CDR3 size: 14 residues. Germline V gene lookup returns CDR1 KGHSH and CDR2 LQKENI. In DNA, the CDR3 is TGTGCCAGCTCACGGGAACAGGGTGAATCAGGGCAGTACTTC. Translating it yields CASSREQGESGQYF.

The gene calls are TRBV4-3 and TRBJ1-5, with D uncertain. V shed 4 bases and J shed 5 bases, with 9 bases lying between them. From germline, CDR1 is LGHNA and CDR2 YSLEER. The CDR3 consists of 13 residues. CDR3 DNA sequence: TGCGCCAGCAGCCCCAGGCCGTATCAGCCCCAGCATTTT. Translated: CASSPRPYQPQHF.

The chain combines TRBV7-9 with TRBJ1-6; a weak D match, TRBD1 (5 bases). In germline, CDR1 is SEHNR, CDR2 FQNEAQ (reference sequence). This CDR3 spans 14 amino acids. The V end lost 7 bases, the J end lost 7 bases, and 14 bases lay between the germline ends. The CDR3 coding sequence is TGTGCCAGCAACTCTATTGGGGGGAATTCACCCCTCCACTTT. Translation gives CASNSIGGNSPLHF.

The rearrangement links TRBV4-3 to TRBJ1-4; weak D call: TRBD1 (5 bases). The CDR3 is made up of 14 amino acids. Looked up from germline, CDR1 is LGHNA and CDR2 is YSLEER. The V end lost 5 bases, the J end lost 4 bases, and 11 bases lay between the germline ends. The DNA of the CDR3 is TGCGCCAGCAGCAGACAGTTACGTAATGAAAAACTGTTTTTT. Protein: CASSRQLRNEKLFF.

The chain employs TRBV7-2 and TRBJ2-5; TRBD2 might be the D (6 bases). Germline V gene lookup returns CDR1 SGHTA and CDR2 FQGNSA. The CDR3 totals 14 residues. With 1 base removed from V and 7 bases from J, the gap between germline ends came to 13 bases. For the CDR3, the DNA is TGTGCCAGCAGCTTAGGGGCTAGCGAGGGGACCCAGTACTTC. Protein sequence: CASSLGASEGTQYF.

The chain joins TRBV15 to TRBJ1-5, with 8 bases lining up with TRBD1. From germline, CDR1 is LNHNV and CDR2 YYDKDF (reference sequence). The CDR3 is 16 residues long. V gave up 0 bases and J gave up 4 bases; unmatched junction bases: 5. CDR3 amino acids: CATSREGRGRNQPQHF. For the CDR3, the DNA is TGTGCCACCAGCAGAGAGGGCAGGGGGCGAAATCAGCCCCAGCATTTT.

The rearrangement links TRBV11-2 to TRBJ2-1; weak D call: TRBD2 (5 bases). From germline, CDR1 is SGHAT and CDR2 FQNNGV. V lost 0 bases to trimming and J lost 5 bases, with 8 bases between them. This CDR3 has 14 residues. The CDR3 reads CASSLERANNEQFF. The CDR3 coding sequence is TGTGCCAGCAGCTTAGAGCGGGCTAACAATGAGCAGTTCTTC.

Worth noting for this clone: Its ends do not fully match the called genes, so a read error is possible. The chain's CDR3 is CASRQGRGGVTEAFF. The CDR3 bases are TGCGCCAGCAGACAAGGGAGAGGAGGGGTCACTGAAGCTTTCTTT. The rearrangement uses TRBV4-1 and TRBJ1-1; maybe TRBD1 (5 bases). The germline V gene encodes CDR1 MGHRA and CDR2 YSYEKL. This CDR3 is 15 amino acids long.

The V and J genes are TRBV2 and TRBJ2-5; 8 nucleotides line up with TRBD2. CDR1 and CDR2 (germline): SNHLY, FYNNEI. V shed 6 bases, J shed 9 bases, and the junction held 12 bases outside the gene matches. The CDR3 has 14 residues. CDR3 region: CASRGERGGGSQYF. The CDR3 nucleotides are TGTGCCAGCAGAGGCGAACGGGGGGGCGGGTCCCAGTACTTC.

The genes are TRBV11-1 and TRBJ2-6; D not resolved. V was shortened by 5 bases and J by 0 bases, with 8 bases between the two germline ends. The length of the CDR3 is 15 residues. Germline CDR1 SGHAT, CDR2 FQDESV (reference sequence). The CDR3 region is CASSDGSSGANVLTF. The CDR3, as DNA: TGTGCCAGCAGCGACGGGTCCTCTGGGGCCAACGTCCTGACTTTC. Based on the CDR3 plus reference TRBV11-1 and TRBJ2-6, the full variable domain is EAEVAQSPRYKITEKSQAVAFWCDPISGHATLYWYRQILGQGPELLVQFQDESVVDDSQLPKDRFSAERLKGVDSTLKIQPAELGDSAMYLCASSDGSSGANVLTFGAGSRLTVL.

The chain employs TRBV11-3 and TRBJ1-6; 8 nucleotides match TRBD1. Unmatched junction bases numbered 5, after V lost 7 bases and J lost 6 bases. In germline, CDR1 is SGHNT, CDR2 YENEEA. The CDR3 length is 14 residues. This CDR3 is CASNSGQGNSPLHF. CDR3 nucleotide sequence: TGTGCCAGCAACTCCGGACAGGGTAATTCACCCCTCCACTTT.

The rearrangement uses TRBV18 and TRBJ2-1; 11 bases fit TRBD2. The CDR3 sequence is 15 residues long. Germline CDR1 reads KGHSH; CDR2 reads LQKENI. V shed 3 bases, J shed 5 bases, and the junction held 3 bases outside the gene matches. The CDR3 region has the DNA TGTGCCAGCTCACCGGAACTAGCGGGGGACAATGAGCAGTTCTTC. As protein: CASSPELAGDNEQFF.